These 20 T cell receptor beta chains share one sample of origin, sequenced in a study of CD8+CD57+ T cells in acquired aplastic anemia. CDR3 and TCR beta VDJ profiling relied on a genomic DNA template. Using its own MiXCR run on the reads, TCRdb lists one record per CDR3 protein. This sample carries roughly 250,000 distinct CDR3 sequences, roughly 80% of them seen once, and the ten largest clones take roughly two fifths. All sequencing subjects had displayed CD8+CD57+ cell expansion on flow cytometry. Sequenced sample: sorted CD4+, CD8+, or CD8+CD57+ T cells (not recorded which) from PBMCs. The receptor source for this set is a human donor with aplastic anemia.

The chain joins TRBV7-9 to TRBJ2-7, with a tentative D call TRBD1 (6 bases). Germline values: CDR1 SEHNR, CDR2 FQNEAQ (reference sequence). Between the trimmed V and J ends, which lost 5 bases and 13 bases, there was a span of 27 bases. This CDR3 is 15 amino acids long. The CDR3 region is CASSTRQALRAERYF. In DNA form, the CDR3 reads TGTGCCAGCAGCACGAGACAGGCTTTGCGCGCCGAGCGTTACTTC. The whole variable domain, filled in from reference TRBV7-9 and TRBJ2-7, reads DTGVSQNPRHKITKRGQNVTFRCDPISEHNRLYWYRQTLGQGPEFLTYFQNEAQLEKSRLLSDRFSAERPKGSFSTLEIQRTEQGDSAMYLCASSTRQALRAERYFGPGTRLTVT.

The V gene is TRBV9, the J gene TRBJ2-7; TRBD2 matches 8 bases. V trimming: 5 bases; J trimming: 6 bases; junction bases outside the gene matches: 16. CDR1 and CDR2 from the germline V gene are SGDLS and YYNGEE. The CDR3 runs to 16 residues. As DNA, the CDR3 is TGTGCCAGCAGGACAGACGGGGGGGCGAACCTGGCCGAGCAGTACGTC. Its protein product is CASRTDGGANLAEQYV.

The chain joins TRBV11-1 to TRBJ2-1, with 7 positions matching TRBD2. The CDR3 sequence is 16 residues long. CDR1 is SGHAT and CDR2 is FQDESV in the germline V gene (reference sequence). Trimming took 7 bases from V and 8 from J; bases not matched to a gene: 17. CDR3: CASTLGRVRGSDEQFF. CDR3 bases: TGTGCCAGCACCCTAGGGAGGGTCCGGGGGAGCGATGAGCAGTTCTTC. Full variable domain (rest looked up from reference TRBV11-1 and TRBJ2-1): EAEVAQSPRYKITEKSQAVAFWCDPISGHATLYWYRQILGQGPELLVQFQDESVVDDSQLPKDRFSAERLKGVDSTLKIQPAELGDSAMYLCASTLGRVRGSDEQFFGPGTRLTVL.

A word on this clonotype: Sequence at one end of the junction differs from germline and may be a read error. The chain carries TRBV7-2 and TRBJ2-1, with D tentatively TRBD2 (7 bases). The CDR3 totals 14 residues. CDR1 SGHTA and CDR2 FQGNSA come from the germline V gene. Here the CDR3 reads CASSLSGTTNAQFF. CDR3 DNA sequence: TGTGCCAGCAGCTTAAGCGGGACAACCAATGCGCAGTTCTTC. The full variable domain, with the rest looked up from reference TRBV7-2 and TRBJ2-1, is GAGVSQSPSNKVTEKGKDVELRCDPISGHTALYWYRQSLGQGLEFLIYFQGNSAPDKSGLPSDRFSAERTGGSVSTLTIQRTQQEDSAVYLCASSLSGTTNAQFFGPGTRLTVL.

This chain joins TRBV7-9 and TRBJ2-3, with 8 bases fitting TRBD2. This CDR3 has 15 amino acids. V lost 4 bases, J lost 6 bases, and 9 bases stayed unmatched. The germline CDR1 and CDR2 sequences are SEHNR and FQNEAQ (reference sequence). The CDR3 region is CASSSRTSSTDTQYF. In DNA form, the CDR3 reads TGTGCCAGCAGCTCTCGGACTAGCTCCACGGATACGCAGTATTTT.

CDR3 DNA sequence: TGTGCCAGCAGCTTAACGTCTGGGTACACAGATACGCAGTATTTT. As protein: CASSLTSGYTDTQYF. The chain joins TRBV7-9 to TRBJ2-3; no clear D gene. V lost 2 bases, J lost 2 bases, and 11 bases lay in between. Germline assignment: CDR1 SEHNR and CDR2 FQNEAQ (reference sequence). There are 15 residues in the CDR3.

On this clonotype itself: At one end the junction does not follow the germline gene, possibly because of a read error. The V gene is TRBV7-9, the J gene TRBJ2-5, with 9 nucleotides matching TRBD2. Germline CDR1 reads SEHNR; CDR2 reads FQNEAQ (reference sequence). This CDR3 contains 14 residues. CDR3 nucleotide sequence: TGTGCCACCAGCTTTGGAAGAAGCGGGGGGAGCGATGAGTTC. Translated: CATSFGRSGGSDEF. The complete variable domain, with remaining parts taken from reference TRBV7-9 and TRBJ2-5, reads DTGVSQNPRHKITKRGQNVTFRCDPISEHNRLYWYRQTLGQGPEFLTYFQNEAQLEKSRLLSDRFSAERPKGSFSTLEIQRTEQGDSAMYLCATSFGRSGGSDEFGPGTRLLVL.

The chain combines TRBV7-3 with TRBJ1-2; 10 nucleotides agree with TRBD1. Germline trimming cut 8 bases from V and 10 bases from J; bases unmatched to any gene: 19. The CDR3 sequence is 16 residues long. Germline CDR1 reads SGHTA; CDR2 reads FQGTGA. In DNA form, the CDR3 reads TGTGCCAGCCACATGGACAGGGGGAATCAGCCCTATCACTACACCTTC. Protein product: CASHMDRGNQPYHYTF.

This clonotype was found once. The chain uses TRBV7-2 and TRBJ2-1; either TRBD1 or TRBD2 may supply D (5 bases each). The ends were cut back, 0 bases at V and 3 bases at J, with 12 bases in the middle. Germline V gives CDR1 SGHTA, CDR2 FQGNSA. CDR3 size: 16 residues. CDR3: CASSLAGWGYYNEQFF. Written as DNA, the CDR3 is TGTGCCAGCAGCTTAGCGGGCTGGGGGTACTACAATGAGCAGTTCTTC.

The genes are TRBV7-8 and TRBJ1-6; D call uncertain. The CDR3 runs to 14 residues. Germline V gene sequence: CDR1 SGHVS, CDR2 FQNEAQ. Between the trimmed V and J ends, which lost 4 bases and 13 bases, there was a span of 17 bases. The CDR3 here is CASSSAGGPDPLHF. DNA for the CDR3: TGTGCCAGCAGCTCAGCGGGAGGTCCCGATCCCCTCCACTTT. The full variable domain, with the rest looked up from reference TRBV7-8 and TRBJ1-6, is GAGVSQSPRYKVAKRGQDVALRCDPISGHVSLFWYQQALGQGPEFLTYFQNEAQLDKSGLPSDRFFAERPEGSVSTLKIQRTQQEDSAVYLCASSSAGGPDPLHFGNGTRLTVT.

Comment on this clonotype: Because the CDR3's place on the DNA is in doubt, the DNA is left out and the CDR3 is given as listed by TCRdb. The chain is built from TRBV7-9 and TRBJ2-7; the table's D gene call, TRBD1, was not cross checked with the DNA. Including both end residues, the CDR3 is 14 amino acids long. Germline V CDR1 and CDR2: SEHNR, FQNEAQ (reference sequence). This CDR3 reads CASSLGDQETQYFV.

This clonotype was detected a few times. The rearrangement links TRBV9 to TRBJ2-5; 9 nucleotides line up with TRBD2. Germline trimming cut 3 bases from V and 1 base from J; bases unmatched to any gene: 1. Germline V gene lookup returns CDR1 SGDLS and CDR2 YYNGEE. CDR3 length: 14 residues. CDR3 DNA: TGTGCCAGCAGCGCGGGACTAGCCCAAGAGACCCAGTACTTC. This sequence encodes CASSAGLAQETQYF.

Regarding this clonotype: Without the conserved terminal phenylalanine or tryptophan, this CDR3 likely stems from a read error. The limits of the CDR3 on the DNA are not certain, so only TCRdb's listed CDR3 is given. This chain uses TRBV7-2 with TRBJ1-2; TRBD1 reflects the table's D call only, with no check against the DNA. The germline gives CDR1 SGHTA, CDR2 FQGNSA. The CDR3 has 13 amino acids, counting both end residues. This CDR3 is CASSPGIEYYYKY.

As concerns this clonotype: Since the CDR3 does not end with the conserved phenylalanine or tryptophan, this likely comes from a read error. The DNA is omitted, as the CDR3 cannot be located on it reliably, and the CDR3 follows TCRdb's listing. CDR3 amino acids: CASASAGGTGELFG. This chain uses TRBV2 with TRBJ2-2; TRBD2 was called by the table and not checked on the DNA. CDR1 and CDR2 (germline): SNHLY, FYNNEI. The CDR3 has 14 residues if both end residues are counted.

Note on this clonotype: The conserved closing phenylalanine or tryptophan is absent in this CDR3, likely reflecting a read error. The DNA is omitted, as the CDR3 cannot be located on it reliably, and the CDR3 follows TCRdb's listing. J is TRBJ2-1 and V is TRBV7-2; the table's D call TRBD1 went unverified against the DNA. Per germline, CDR1 SGHTA and CDR2 FQGNSA. Inclusive of both ends, the CDR3 amounts to 12 amino acids. CDR3 sequence: CASSLAQGQQSL.

This clonotype was seen ten or more times. The chain employs TRBV6-6 and TRBJ1-5, with a possible D match to TRBD1 (5 bases). Germline V lookup: CDR1 MNHNY, CDR2 SVGAGI (reference sequence). V shed 6 bases and J shed 5 bases, with 14 bases lying between them. This CDR3 comprises 14 residues. This CDR3 is CASRAPGGHQPQHF. Here the CDR3 DNA reads TGTGCCAGCAGGGCCCCGGGGGGACATCAGCCCCAGCATTTT.

Worth noting for this clonotype: Its ends do not fully match the called genes, so a read error is possible. V usage is TRBV2 and J usage is TRBJ2-1; TRBD1 aligns across 8 bases. Germline V gene lookup returns CDR1 SNHLY and CDR2 FYNNEI. This CDR3 contains 14 residues. The chain's CDR3 is CASSGTGPWDEQPF. Written as DNA, the CDR3 is TGTGCCAGCAGCGGGACAGGCCCTTGGGATGAGCAGCCCTTC.

This clonotype showed up just a few times. The chain has TRBV11-2 and TRBJ2-1; 7 bases map to TRBD2. The CDR3 has 16 amino acids. V lost 4 bases and J lost 8; bases outside the gene matches: 14. CDR1 and CDR2 from the germline V gene are SGHAT and FQNNGV. As DNA, the CDR3 is TGTGCCAGCAGCTCCTTACTAGCCGGGGGGAGCGATGAGCAGTTCTTC. Translation gives CASSSLLAGGSDEQFF.

Turning to this clonotype: Here the CDR3 omits its conserved ending phenylalanine or tryptophan, so a read error is the likely source. The limits of the CDR3 on the DNA are not certain, so only TCRdb's listed CDR3 is given. The chain recombines TRBV7-8 with TRBJ2-5; the DNA was not compared with TRBD1, the D call given in the table. Germline lookup yields CDR1 SGHVS and CDR2 FQNEAQ. The CDR3 length equals 12 residues, ends included. The CDR3 loop reads CAGQVAGETENL.

V and J are TRBV12-5 and TRBJ1-1; 7 nucleotides agree with TRBD1. CDR3 length equals 17 residues. Germline loops: CDR1 LGHNT, CDR2 FRNRAP. Losses at the gene ends were 7 bases for V and 3 bases for J; bases not matched to a gene: 17. The CDR3 region is CASASGDRQGGDTEAFF. The CDR3 DNA is TGTGCTAGTGCCTCGGGGGACCGACAGGGAGGAGACACTGAAGCTTTCTTT.